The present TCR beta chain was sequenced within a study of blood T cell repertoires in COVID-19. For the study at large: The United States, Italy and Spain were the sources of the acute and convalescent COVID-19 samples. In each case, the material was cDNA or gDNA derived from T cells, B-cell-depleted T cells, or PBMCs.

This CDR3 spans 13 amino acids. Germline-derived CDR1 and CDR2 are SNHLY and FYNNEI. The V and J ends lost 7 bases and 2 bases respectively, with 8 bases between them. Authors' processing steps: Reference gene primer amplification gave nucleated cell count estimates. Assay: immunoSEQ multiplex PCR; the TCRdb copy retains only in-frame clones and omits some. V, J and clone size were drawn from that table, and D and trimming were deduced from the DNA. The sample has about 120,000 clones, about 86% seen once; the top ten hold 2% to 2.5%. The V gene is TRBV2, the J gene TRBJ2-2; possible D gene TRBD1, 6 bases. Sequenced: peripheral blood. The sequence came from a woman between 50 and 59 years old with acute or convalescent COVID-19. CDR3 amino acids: CASKDRNTGELFF. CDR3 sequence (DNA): TGTGCCAGCAAGGACAGAAACACCGGGGAGCTGTTTTTT.